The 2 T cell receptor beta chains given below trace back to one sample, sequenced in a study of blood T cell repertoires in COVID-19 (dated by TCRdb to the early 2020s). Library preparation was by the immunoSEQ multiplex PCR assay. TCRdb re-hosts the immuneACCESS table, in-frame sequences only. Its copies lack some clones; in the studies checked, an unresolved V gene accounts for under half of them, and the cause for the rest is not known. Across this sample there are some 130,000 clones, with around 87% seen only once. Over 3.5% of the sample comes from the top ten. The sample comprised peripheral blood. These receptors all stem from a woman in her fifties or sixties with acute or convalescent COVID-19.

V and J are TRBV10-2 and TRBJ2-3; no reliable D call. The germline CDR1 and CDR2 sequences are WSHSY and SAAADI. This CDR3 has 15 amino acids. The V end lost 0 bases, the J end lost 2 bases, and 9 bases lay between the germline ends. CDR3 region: CASSESPVPTDTQYF. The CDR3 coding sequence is TGCGCCAGCAGTGAGTCGCCAGTTCCCACAGATACGCAGTATTTT.

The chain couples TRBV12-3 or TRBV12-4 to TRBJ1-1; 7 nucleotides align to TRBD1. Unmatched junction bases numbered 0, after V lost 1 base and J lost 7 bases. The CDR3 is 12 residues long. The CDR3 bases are TGTGCCAGCAGTTTAGGGACAGGTGAAGCTTTCTTT. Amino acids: CASSLGTGEAFF.